This T cell receptor beta chain comes out of a study of blood T cell repertoires in COVID-19. Study as a whole: Sources were T cells, B-cell-depleted T cells, or PBMCs; the material itself was cDNA or gDNA.

Original analysis: Quantification of nucleated cells was approximated via reference gene primer amplification. Repertoires were generated with immunoSEQ multiplex PCR, while TCRdb's copy carries only in-frame clones and drops some. D and trimming come from the DNA, and the V and J calls and clone size come from that table. The sample holds over 150,000 clones, roughly 80% seen once. The sequence was collected from a woman aged 60 to 75 with acute or convalescent COVID-19. Sample: peripheral blood.

The CDR3 loop reads CSVAGLAGNTIYF. In DNA form, the CDR3 reads TGCAGCGTCGCAGGGCTAGCTGGAAACACCATATATTTT. This chain links TRBV29-1 with TRBJ1-3; a weak D match, TRBD1 (5 bases). The germline V and J ends were trimmed by 6 bases and 2 bases, with 11 bases remaining between them. The length of the CDR3 is 13 residues. In germline, CDR1 is SQVTM, CDR2 ANQGSEA.